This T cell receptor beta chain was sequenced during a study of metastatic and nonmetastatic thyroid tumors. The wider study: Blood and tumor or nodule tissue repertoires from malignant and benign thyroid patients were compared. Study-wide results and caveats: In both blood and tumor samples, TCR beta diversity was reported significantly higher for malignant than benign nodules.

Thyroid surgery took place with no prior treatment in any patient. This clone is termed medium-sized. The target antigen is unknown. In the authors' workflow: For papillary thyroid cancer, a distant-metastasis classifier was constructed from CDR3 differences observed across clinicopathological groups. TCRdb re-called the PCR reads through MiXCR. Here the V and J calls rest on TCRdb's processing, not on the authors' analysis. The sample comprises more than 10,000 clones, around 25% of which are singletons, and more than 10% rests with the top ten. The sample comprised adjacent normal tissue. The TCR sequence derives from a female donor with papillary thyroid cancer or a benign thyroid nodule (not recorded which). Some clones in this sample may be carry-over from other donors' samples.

The CDR3 sequence is CASSLVAGVLFF. In DNA, the CDR3 is TGTGCCAGCAGCTTAGTAGCGGGAGTGCTGTTTTTT. The chain carries TRBV11-3 and TRBJ2-2, with 9 bases that match TRBD2. Germline CDR1 and CDR2: SGHNT and YENEEA. The CDR3 is made up of 12 amino acids. Germline trimming cut 1 base from V and 13 bases from J; bases unmatched to any gene: 1. Variable domain in full (rest from reference TRBV11-3 and TRBJ2-2): EAGVVQSPRYKIIEKKQPVAFWCNPISGHNTLYWYLQNLGQGPELLIRYENEEAVDDSQLPKDRFSAERLKGVDSTLKIQPAELGDSAVYLCASSLVAGVLFFGEGSRLTVL.